Below, 18 T cell receptor beta chains from the same sample are listed, as sequenced in a study of CD8+ T cells in alopecia areata. Specified treatment: oral pan-JAK inhibitor, 5-10 mg twice daily. TCR sequencing used cDNA made by reverse transcription of extracted RNA. Generated by immunoSEQ multiplex PCR, the TCRdb table keeps only in-frame clones and is missing some. This sample has about 250,000 clones, with 60% found just once. The specimen comprised CD4+ T cells sorted from blood, sampled around week 52, from a patient treated with tofacitinib. These receptors originate from a human donor with alopecia areata.

The rearrangement joins TRBV10-3 to TRBJ1-1; D is uncertain. Trimming cost V 2 bases and J 4 bases, with 11 bases left between them. This CDR3 comprises 14 residues. Germline CDR1 is ENHRY and CDR2 is SYGVKD. This CDR3 reads CAISEGREGTEAFF. The CDR3 DNA sequence: TGTGCCATCAGTGAGGGGCGCGAGGGCACTGAAGCTTTCTTT.

The chain has TRBV5-1 and TRBJ2-7, with 7 bases matching TRBD1. The CDR3 loop spans 14 amino acids. The germline V gene has CDR1 SGHRS and CDR2 YFSETQ. Trimming cost V 4 bases and J 4 bases; bases outside gene matches: 8. The CDR3 bases are TGCGCCAGCAGCCAAGACAGGGAGAGGTACGAGCAGTACTTC. Its protein product is CASSQDRERYEQYF.

This clone was counted only a few times. This chain links TRBV7-9 with TRBJ2-6; D perhaps matches TRBD2 (5 bases). The CDR3 is 12 residues long. The germline V gene encodes CDR1 SEHNR and CDR2 FQNEAQ (reference sequence). Trimming removed 3 bases from V and 10 bases from J, with 7 bases in between. CDR3 residues: CASSFGVNVLTF. The DNA of the CDR3 is TGTGCCAGCAGCTTCGGGGTTAACGTCCTGACTTTC.

The chain uses TRBV30 and TRBJ2-1; tentatively, D is TRBD1 (6 bases). The germline V gene encodes CDR1 GTSNPN and CDR2 SVGIG (reference sequence). Trimming stripped 4 bases from V and 9 bases from J, with 16 bases between. CDR3 length: 13 amino acids. The CDR3 DNA reads TGTGCCTGGAAGGGACAAAGAGGGGGTGAGCAGTTCTTC. Encoded protein: CAWKGQRGGEQFF.

This chain links TRBV5-1 with TRBJ1-2; unclear D gene. The CDR3 covers 14 residues. Germline-derived CDR1 and CDR2 are SGHRS and YFSETQ. The V gene lost 4 bases and the J gene lost 8 bases, with 18 bases spanning the gap. The CDR3 sequence: CASSLLDPIGGYTF. In DNA form, the CDR3 reads TGCGCCAGCAGCCTTCTGGACCCTATCGGGGGCTACACCTTC. Full variable domain (outside the CDR3, taken from reference TRBV5-1 and TRBJ1-2): KAGVTQTPRYLIKTRGQQVTLSCSPISGHRSVSWYQQTPGQGLQFLFEYFSETQRNKGNFPGRFSGRQFSNSRSEMNVSTLELGDSALYLCASSLLDPIGGYTFGSGTRLTVV.

This clone was counted between two and nine times. This chain uses TRBV6-1 with TRBJ2-5; D not resolved. This CDR3 has 14 amino acids. Germline V CDR1 and CDR2: MNHNS, SASEGT. Trimming took off 6 bases at V and 0 bases at J, with 11 bases between the two ends. CDR3 protein: CASSRAHNQETQYF. The CDR3 DNA reads TGTGCCAGCAGCCGAGCACATAACCAAGAGACCCAGTACTTC.

The rearrangement joins TRBV30 to TRBJ1-4; 7 bases line up with TRBD1. This CDR3 is built from 14 residues. V dropped 3 bases and J dropped 6; count of bases not matched to a gene: 7. Germline CDR1 reads GTSNPN; CDR2 reads SVGIG (reference sequence). In nucleotides, the CDR3 is TGTGCCTGGAGAGTGGGGACAGTAGATGAAAAACTGTTTTTT. It is translated as CAWRVGTVDEKLFF.

Of note for this clone: Because the CDR3's place on the DNA is in doubt, the DNA is left out and the CDR3 is given as listed by TCRdb. The chain is built from TRBV30 and TRBJ1-2; the DNA was not used to check the table's D call, TRBD1. Germline CDR1 and CDR2: GTSNPN and SVGIG (reference sequence). Ends included, the CDR3 has 13 residues. CDR3 sequence reads: CAWVGQGAGGYAF.

V is TRBV30 and J is TRBJ2-3; 10 bases are a match to TRBD2. The CDR3 is 14 residues long. V lost 1 base to trimming and J lost 10 bases; unmatched junction nucleotides: 8. CDR1 and CDR2 from the germline V gene are GTSNPN and SVGIG (reference sequence). DNA for the CDR3: TGTGCCTGGAGTGGAGCGGGGGGGCTATGGGCGCAGTATTTT. As protein: CAWSGAGGLWAQYF.

The CDR3 protein is CASRPDPRPEAFF. DNA for the CDR3: TGTGCCAGCAGGCCCGACCCGAGGCCTGAAGCTTTCTTT. This chain connects TRBV2 to TRBJ1-1; D call uncertain. Trimming shortened V by 6 bases and J by 6 bases, and 14 bases separated the two germline ends. Per the germline V gene, CDR1 is SNHLY and CDR2 is FYNNEI. The CDR3 loop spans 13 amino acids.

The chain links TRBV19 to TRBJ2-3; no clear D gene. The CDR3 is made up of 14 amino acids. The V gene lost 8 bases and the J gene lost 0 bases, with 12 bases spanning the gap. Germline lookup yields CDR1 LNHDA and CDR2 SQIVND (reference sequence). The CDR3 sequence is CASSTDTSTDTQYF. The CDR3 nucleotides read TGTGCCAGTTCAACAGATACTAGCACAGATACGCAGTATTTT.

Remarks on this clone: In the same sample, other DNA sequences code for this CDR3. V and J are TRBV29-1 and TRBJ2-3; D gene uncertain. This CDR3 region has 10 residues. CDR1 and CDR2 (germline): SQVTM, ANQGSEA. Trimming took 3 bases from V and 6 from J, leaving 4 bases between them. The CDR3 nucleotides read TGCAGCGTTGACTCCGATACGCAGTATTTT. This gives the protein CSVDSDTQYF.

V and J are TRBV7-9 and TRBJ2-6; weak D call: TRBD2 (5 bases). Germline assignment: CDR1 SEHNR and CDR2 FQNEAQ (reference sequence). V was clipped by 5 bases and J by 0 bases, with 8 bases between them. This CDR3 region has 15 residues. The CDR3 loop reads CASSRGNSGANVLTF. The CDR3 bases are TGTGCCAGCAGCCGAGGGAACTCTGGGGCCAACGTCCTGACTTTC.

This clone has a handful of counts. The sample carries other DNA sequences with the same CDR3. The rearrangement uses TRBV2 and TRBJ2-1; no reliable D call. This CDR3 has 11 amino acids. Germline V gene data show CDR1 as SNHLY and CDR2 as FYNNEI. V lost 4 bases, J lost 4 bases, and 2 bases lay in between. The CDR3 sequence: CASSGYNEQFF. For the CDR3, the DNA is TGTGCCAGCAGTGGATACAATGAGCAGTTCTTC.

This rearrangement joins TRBV5-4 to TRBJ2-3, with TRBD2 matching over 12 bases. From germline, CDR1 is SGHNT and CDR2 YYREEE (reference sequence). V shed 4 bases and J 1 base; nucleotides not matched to a gene: 4. The CDR3 extends over 16 amino acids. CDR3 in amino acids: CASSPGTSGRTDTQYF. The CDR3 coding sequence is TGTGCCAGCAGCCCCGGGACTAGCGGGCGCACAGATACGCAGTATTTT.

The table lists this clone with a few counts. The chain recombines TRBV4-3 with TRBJ2-5; D gene uncertain. Trimming left V 0 bases short and J 5 bases short, with 10 bases between. Germline V gene sequence: CDR1 LGHNA, CDR2 YSLEER. The CDR3 loop spans 14 amino acids. The CDR3 here is CASSQDTSAETQYF. The DNA of the CDR3 is TGCGCCAGCAGCCAAGATACCAGCGCGGAGACCCAGTACTTC.

The rearrangement uses TRBV29-1 and TRBJ1-1; D unclear. This CDR3 is built from 13 residues. V lost 3 bases, J lost 0 bases, and 8 bases lay in between. Germline-derived CDR1 and CDR2 are SQVTM and ANQGSEA. The CDR3 is CSVDSAMNTEAFF. For the CDR3, the DNA is TGCAGCGTTGACAGCGCCATGAACACTGAAGCTTTCTTT.

This clone was observed a single time. The chain links TRBV27 to TRBJ2-1; 7 bases align to TRBD1. The CDR3 is 15 amino acids. V lost 6 bases, J lost 3 bases, and 8 bases stayed unmatched. CDR1 is MNHEY and CDR2 is SMNVEV in the germline V gene (reference sequence). This CDR3 is CASSTLGGLYNEQFF. In DNA form, the CDR3 reads TGTGCCAGCAGCACCTTAGGGGGCCTCTACAATGAGCAGTTCTTC.